A selection of T cell receptor beta chains follows, all from one sample in a study of cytomegalovirus exposure and HLA in healthy donors. Assay: immunoSEQ multiplex PCR; the TCRdb copy retains only in-frame clones and omits some. This table holds under 110,000 clones, about 88% found once. The sample was PBMCs. Source of these receptors: a young woman in good health and CMV-seropositive. Both conserved end residues are part of each CDR3. Each record gives: J gene, V gene, clone size, D gene, CDR3 DNA, CDR3 protein. D genes are given only for firm matches. Size is stated for part of the rows, as once, few or many counts, or as a class when the clone is expanded.

>TRBJ2-1|TRBV28|NA|NA
TGTGCCAGCAGTTTATTAGTCGCGGATCAGCAGTTCTTC
CASSLLVADQQFF
>TRBJ2-7|TRBV28|NA|TRBD2
TGTGCCAGCCGGACTAGCGGGGGCGAGCAGTACTTC
CASRTSGGEQYF
>TRBJ1-5|TRBV28|few|TRBD1
TGTGCCAGCAGTTCCCGGACAGGGGGCACTCAGCCCCAGCATTTT
CASSSRTGGTQPQHF
>TRBJ1-4|TRBV5-6|once|NA
TGTGCCAGCAGCTTTGAGCTAGGGGGTATTGAAAAACTGTTTTTT
CASSFELGGIEKLFF
>TRBJ1-1|TRBV7-8|once|TRBD1
TGTGCCAGCAGCTTACCGGGACAGGCGAACACTGAAGCTTTCTTT
CASSLPGQANTEAFF
>TRBJ2-5|TRBV28|NA|TRBD1
TGTGCCAGCAGTTTGATCTACAGGGGGCAAGAGACCCAGTACTTC
CASSLIYRGQETQYF
>TRBJ2-2|TRBV7-2|NA|NA
TGTGCCAGCAGCCCCGGAGTTTCTCCCTCCGGGGAGCTGTTTTTT
CASSPGVSPSGELFF
>TRBJ1-2|TRBV7-9|NA|NA
TGTGCCAGCAGCTTAGCCTCGGACAGCCATGGCTACACCTTC
CASSLASDSHGYTF
>TRBJ1-2|TRBV28|NA|NA
TGTGCCAGCATCACCCCTGGGGGAGGGACTGGCTACACCTTC
CASITPGGGTGYTF
>TRBJ2-5|TRBV4-2|many|TRBD2
TGTGCCAGCGCACCGGGACTAGCGTCCGAGACCCAGTACTTC
CASAPGLASETQYF
>TRBJ2-4|TRBV7-9|NA|NA
TGTGCCAGCAGCTTAGTGGGGGCCGGGGCCAAAAACATTCAGTACTTC
CASSLVGAGAKNIQYF
>TRBJ2-7|TRBV28|NA|TRBD2
TGTGCCAGCAGTCCCGAACTAGCGGGGGTCGAGCAGTACTTC
CASSPELAGVEQYF
>TRBJ1-5|TRBV19|NA|TRBD1
TGTGCCAGTAGGGAATCCGGGACAGGGATGGTTCAGCCCCAGCATTTT
CASRESGTGMVQPQHF
>TRBJ2-2|TRBV7-2|NA|NA
TGTGCCTCAAGGGGGTCCGGGGAGCTGTTTTTT
CASRGSGELFF
>TRBJ1-6|TRBV18|few|NA
TGTGCCAGCTCACCAGTTCAGGTTAATTCACCCCTCCACTTT
CASSPVQVNSPLHF
>TRBJ1-1|TRBV19|NA|NA
TGTGCCAGCTCTCTAATGAACACTGAAGCTTTCTTT
CASSLMNTEAFF
>TRBJ1-1|TRBV6-1|NA|NA
TGTGCCGAGGGGGAGAGGGGCACTGAAGCTTTCTTT
CAEGERGTEAFF
>TRBJ1-5|TRBV7-2|NA|TRBD1
TGTGCCAGCAGCCGGGACAGGGGGCTTGGGCAGCCCCAGCATTTT
CASSRDRGLGQPQHF
>TRBJ1-1|TRBV6-1|NA|NA
TGTGCCAGCAGTGAGCAGGGGTTCTTAATGAACACTGAAGCTTTCTTT
CASSEQGFLMNTEAFF
>TRBJ2-7|TRBV15|NA|NA
TGTGCCACCAGCCCAGAGGGCTTTTCGGGGGAGCAGTACTTC
CATSPEGFSGEQYF
>TRBJ1-6|TRBV7-9|NA|TRBD1
TGTGCCAGCGGCCTTGACAGGGGGAATTCACCCCTCCACTTT
CASGLDRGNSPLHF
>TRBJ2-7|TRBV28|NA|NA
TGTGCCAGCAGTTACCGGACAGGACTTGCCGGGGGGGGCGAGCAGTACTTC
CASSYRTGLAGGGEQYF
>TRBJ1-6|TRBV4-1|few|NA
TGCGCCAGCAGGAGGCCGGGAGCCTATAATTCACCCCTCCACTTT
CASRRPGAYNSPLHF
>TRBJ2-2|TRBV10-2|NA|TRBD1
TGCGCCTGCCAACAGGGGACCGGGGAGCTGTTTTTT
CACQQGTGELFF
>TRBJ1-2|TRBV6-6|NA|NA
TGTGCCAGCAGTTACGTCAGGGCGGTCGGCTACACCTTC
CASSYVRAVGYTF
>TRBJ2-3|TRBV7-9|NA|NA
TGTGCCAGCAGCTTACCACAAGGCACAGATACGCAGTATTTT
CASSLPQGTDTQYF
>TRBJ2-3|TRBV9|NA|NA
TGTGCCAGCAGCGGAGGGCCGTCTAGCACAGATACGCAGTATTTT
CASSGGPSSTDTQYF
>TRBJ2-7|TRBV6-1|NA|NA
TGTGCCAGCAGTGAAGGACAGGCGGACGAGCAGTACTTC
CASSEGQADEQYF
>TRBJ2-3|TRBV27|NA|TRBD2
TGTGCCAGCAGTGTTACTAGCGGGGGGACCACAGATACGCAGTATTTT
CASSVTSGGTTDTQYF
>TRBJ2-1|TRBV19|NA|TRBD1
TGTGCCAGTAATAAGAAGACAGGGGGCTCCTACAATGAGCAGTTCTTC
CASNKKTGGSYNEQFF
>TRBJ2-2|TRBV19|NA|TRBD1
TGTGCCAGTTCATGGACAGGGGAATGGGCCGGGGAGCTGTTTTTT
CASSWTGEWAGELFF
>TRBJ1-4|TRBV5-1|NA|TRBD1
TGCGCCAGCAGCTTGGAAAGCTCGGGACAGCCTAATGAAAAACTGTTTTTT
CASSLESSGQPNEKLFF
>TRBJ1-6|TRBV28|NA|NA
TGTGCCAGCAGTTCTATTGATTCACCCCTCCACTTT
CASSSIDSPLHF
>TRBJ1-2|TRBV7-2|NA|TRBD1
TGTGCCAGCAGCTGGGGACAGGGTAACTATGGCTACACCTTC
CASSWGQGNYGYTF
>TRBJ1-3|TRBV15|NA|NA
TGTGCCACCAGCAGAGGACGGACAGACTCTGGAAACACCATATATTTT
CATSRGRTDSGNTIYF
>TRBJ2-1|TRBV19|NA|TRBD2
TGTGCCAGTAGTATAGGCGGTAGCGGGGCCTACAATGAGCAGTTCTTC
CASSIGGSGAYNEQFF
>TRBJ1-2|TRBV2|NA|NA
TGTGCCAGCAGTGAAGGGTGGGGCAACTATGGCTACACCTTC
CASSEGWGNYGYTF
>TRBJ1-1|TRBV6-5|NA|NA
TGTGCCAGCAGTTACTCGTTCGTCGGTGTGAACACTGAAGCTTTCTTT
CASSYSFVGVNTEAFF
>TRBJ1-3|TRBV2|NA|NA
TGTGCCACGAGGGACTCCGGCTCTGGAAACACCATATATTTT
CATRDSGSGNTIYF
>TRBJ1-4|TRBV19|NA|NA
TGTGCCAGTAGTGGATGGGGCTTACAGGAAAAACTGTTTTTT
CASSGWGLQEKLFF
>TRBJ1-1|TRBV4-3|NA|NA
TGCGCCAGCAGCCAAGATCTGATAATGGGCAGCCGGAACACTGAAGCTTTCTTT
CASSQDLIMGSRNTEAFF
>TRBJ2-1|TRBV7-9|NA|TRBD1
TGTGCCAGCAGCTACCGCAGGGGGCCTAATTACAATGAGCAGTTCTTC
CASSYRRGPNYNEQFF
>TRBJ2-4|TRBV6-1|NA|NA
TGTGCCAGCAGTGGTACTTCCAAAAACATTCAGTACTTC
CASSGTSKNIQYF
>TRBJ2-7|TRBV18|NA|NA
TGTGCCAGCTCACCTCTATTCAGGGACGAGCAGTACTTC
CASSPLFRDEQYF